This T cell receptor beta chain is drawn from a study of blood T cell repertoires in COVID-19. Overall study: Sample material is recorded as cDNA or gDNA derived from T cells, B-cell-depleted T cells, or PBMCs.

This CDR3 is built from 15 residues. Germline assignment: CDR1 SGHRS and CDR2 YFSETQ. V trimming: 4 bases; J trimming: 3 bases; junction bases outside the gene matches: 9. Authors' methods: The authors estimated nucleated cell counts from reference gene primer amplification. The data were produced by immunoSEQ multiplex PCR, yet TCRdb's version contains in-frame clones alone and is incomplete. The V and J calls and clone size come from that table; D and trimming were worked out from the DNA. Found here are roughly 100,000 clones, roughly four fifths of them singletons; the top ten hold roughly 19%. What was sequenced was peripheral blood. The rearrangement joins TRBV5-1 to TRBJ2-7; TRBD1 matches at 8 bases. The source of this sequence is a man aged 65 to 85 with active or convalescent COVID-19. The CDR3 DNA is TGCGCCAGCAGCCGCAGACAGGGGACCTACTACGAGCAGTACTTC. Translating it yields CASSRRQGTYYEQYF.